The rows below give T cell receptor beta chains drawn from one sample of a study of cytomegalovirus exposure and HLA in healthy donors. Data came from immunoSEQ multiplex PCR; TCRdb stores just in-frame clones and leaves some out. The sample yields approximately 110,000 clones, roughly 72% seen once. Sequenced: PBMCs. The receptors stem from a woman aged 40 to 50 in good health and CMV-seropositive. Each CDR3 is given with its conserved first and last residue. The order of the fields is CDR3 protein, CDR3 DNA, clone size, V gene, D gene, J gene. The D gene is left open where the match is weak. Expanded clones get a size class; other rows say once, few or many, or leave the size out.

CASRQGLGTEAFF | TGTGCCAGCCGACAGGGCCTGGGAACTGAAGCTTTCTTT | . | TRBV18 | TRBD1 | TRBJ1-1
CAWSAPREAFF | TGTGCCTGGAGTGCCCCCCGGGAAGCTTTCTTT | . | TRBV30 | . | TRBJ1-1
CASSLPGEGTEAFF | TGTGCCAGCAGCTTGCCTGGGGAGGGCACTGAAGCTTTCTTT | . | TRBV5-6 | . | TRBJ1-1
CASSPRDSSPNYGYTF | TGTGCCAGTAGTCCGAGGGACAGCAGCCCTAACTATGGCTACACCTTC | . | TRBV19 | TRBD1 | TRBJ1-2
CASYSPLAKNIQYF | TGTGCCAGCTACTCCCCGCTAGCCAAAAACATTCAGTACTTC | few | TRBV5-5 | . | TRBJ2-4
CSSSSGTGYVYEQYF | TGTTCCAGCAGTTCCGGGACAGGGTACGTCTACGAGCAGTACTTC | once | TRBV7-9 | TRBD1 | TRBJ2-7
CASSASGLGYGYTF | TGTGCCAGCAGTGCTAGCGGCCTCGGCTATGGCTACACCTTC | . | TRBV6-1 | . | TRBJ1-2
CASPSRGDNEQFF | TGCGCCAGCCCCTCGCGGGGAGACAATGAGCAGTTCTTC | . | TRBV23-1 | . | TRBJ2-1
CASSFLSPGGVHGYTF | TGTGCCAGCAGTTTTCTCTCCCCAGGGGGCGTACATGGCTACACCTTC | once | TRBV27 | TRBD1 | TRBJ1-2
CASSPYNSGRASYNEQFF | TGTGCCAGCAGCCCTTACAATAGCGGGAGGGCCTCCTACAATGAGCAGTTCTTC | few | TRBV27 | TRBD2 | TRBJ2-1
CASSPPSASTDTQYF | TGCGCCAGCAGCCCCCCTAGCGCGAGCACAGATACGCAGTATTTT | once | TRBV5-1 | . | TRBJ2-3
CASSSNRGLAGVLEQYF | TGTGCCAGCAGCTCTAACAGGGGACTAGCGGGAGTACTCGAGCAGTACTTC | . | TRBV7-6 | TRBD2 | TRBJ2-7
CAWSGEGIGNTIYF | TGTGCCTGGAGTGGGGAGGGCATTGGAAACACCATATATTTT | . | TRBV30 | . | TRBJ1-3
CASSHGLENTEAFF | TGTGCCAGCAGCCATGGCCTTGAAAACACTGAAGCTTTCTTT | . | TRBV7-3 | . | TRBJ1-1
CASSRGLDYEQYF | TGTGCCAGCAGCCGGGGACTAGACTACGAGCAGTACTTC | . | TRBV7-8 | TRBD2 | TRBJ2-7
CASGLDPTGDTEAFF | TGTGCTAGTGGTTTGGACCCGACAGGGGACACTGAAGCTTTCTTT | . | TRBV12-5 | TRBD1 | TRBJ1-1
CASSPGQGGSSYGYTF | TGTGCCAGCAGCCCAGGTCAAGGGGGTAGCTCCTATGGCTACACCTTC | many | TRBV7-2 | . | TRBJ1-2
CASRRGLAGGETQYF | TGTGCCAGCAGGAGGGGACTAGCGGGAGGGGAGACCCAGTACTTC | . | TRBV2 | TRBD2 | TRBJ2-5
CASSLKSSGLAGDEQFF | TGTGCCAGCAGCTTAAAGTCTTCGGGACTAGCGGGAGATGAGCAGTTCTTC | few | TRBV5-4 | TRBD2 | TRBJ2-1
CASTTRTGWQQYF | TGTGCCAGCACGACAAGGACAGGGTGGCAGCAGTACTTC | few | TRBV6-1 | TRBD1 | TRBJ2-7
CASSPGESYNEQFF | TGCGCCAGCAGCCCCGGGGAATCCTACAATGAGCAGTTCTTC | few | TRBV5-1 | . | TRBJ2-1
CSVDASGDEQYF | TGCAGCGTTGACGCTAGCGGGGACGAGCAGTACTTC | . | TRBV29-1 | TRBD2 | TRBJ2-7
CASSPPTGYQETQYF | TGTGCCAGCAGCCCACCGACAGGGTACCAAGAGACCCAGTACTTC | . | TRBV7-2 | TRBD1 | TRBJ2-5
CASSRTGFGYTF | TGTGCCAGCAGCCGGACAGGGTTTGGCTACACCTTC | . | TRBV5-6 | TRBD1 | TRBJ1-2
CASSPESIRTGDTIYF | TGTGCCAGCAGCCCCGAATCCATCCGAACCGGGGACACCATATATTTT | . | TRBV7-3 | . | TRBJ1-3
CAGQVDTGELFF | TGTGCCGGGCAGGTTGACACCGGGGAGCTGTTTTTT | few | TRBV19 | . | TRBJ2-2
CASSYTTGGEQYF | TGTGCCAGCAGTTACACGACAGGGGGCGAGCAGTACTTC | . | TRBV6-5 | TRBD1 | TRBJ2-7
CASSGASGRGNEQFF | TGTGCCAGCAGTGGGGCCAGCGGGAGAGGAAATGAGCAGTTCTTC | . | TRBV2 | TRBD2 | TRBJ2-1
CASSHRRPSRLNEQYF | TGCGCCAGCAGCCACAGGCGACCTAGCCGACTGAACGAGCAGTACTTC | . | TRBV4-1 | . | TRBJ2-7
CASSVGTNSWYGYTF | TGTGCCAGCAGCGTAGGGACAAATTCGTGGTATGGCTACACCTTC | . | TRBV9 | . | TRBJ1-2
CASSSPGDNEQFF | TGTGCCAGCAGTTCCCCCGGGGACAATGAGCAGTTCTTC | . | TRBV28 | . | TRBJ2-1
CASSPDRGGYNEQFF | TGTGCCAGCAGCCCTGACCGGGGAGGGTACAATGAGCAGTTCTTC | . | TRBV7-2 | TRBD2 | TRBJ2-1
CASSDYDRANTGELFF | TGTGCCAGCAGCGACTATGACAGGGCGAACACCGGGGAGCTGTTTTTT | few | TRBV2 | TRBD1 | TRBJ2-2
CASSSLTGAYEQYF | TGCGCCAGCAGCAGCTTAACGGGGGCCTACGAGCAGTACTTC | . | TRBV5-1 | . | TRBJ2-7
CASSQVQGAGTEAFF | TGTGCCAGCAGCCAAGTGCAGGGGGCTGGCACTGAAGCTTTCTTT | . | TRBV4-2 | TRBD1 | TRBJ1-1
CASSNTGGPYNEQFF | TGTGCCAGCAGCAACACAGGGGGCCCCTACAATGAGCAGTTCTTC | . | TRBV7-9 | TRBD1 | TRBJ2-1
CASSLRDRPLGEQYF | TGTGCCAGCAGCTTGAGGGACAGGCCTCTGGGGGAGCAGTACTTC | . | TRBV5-4 | TRBD1 | TRBJ2-7
CASRTLGTGKETQYF | TGTGCCAGCAGAACCCTCGGGACAGGGAAAGAGACCCAGTACTTC | few | TRBV28 | TRBD1 | TRBJ2-5
CASSFLREGTNIQYF | TGTGCCAGCAGCTTTCTGCGGGAGGGTACAAACATTCAGTACTTC | . | TRBV7-8 | TRBD2 | TRBJ2-4
CASSLMGQASGGANVLTF | TGTGCCAGCAGCTTAATGGGACAGGCCTCGGGAGGGGCCAACGTCCTGACTTTC | . | TRBV7-3 | TRBD1 | TRBJ2-6
CASSLPGQMNTEAFF | TGTGCCAGCAGCCTACCGGGACAGATGAACACTGAAGCTTTCTTT | few | TRBV4-2 | TRBD1 | TRBJ1-1